The clone carrying this T cell receptor beta chain was counted at least ten times. The CDR3 runs to 17 residues. Trimming at V came to 5 bases and at J to 6 bases, leaving 13 bases not matched to a gene. Germline CDR1 reads MNHNS; CDR2 reads SASEGT. The data were obtained in a study of early T cells in non-severe SARS-CoV-2 infection. On the study more broadly: Unpaired chains resulted from sequencing bulk RNA of unsorted whole blood.

Each single cDNA molecule received a unique molecular identifier. TCRdb re-analysed the 5' RACE reads in MiXCR, keeping a single row per CDR3 protein. This sample carries approximately 22,000 distinct CDR3 sequences, 4% to 5.5% of them seen once, and the ten largest clones take 20%. Sequencing was carried out using whole blood. This TCR derives from an adult who was a healthcare worker with PCR-confirmed SARS-CoV-2 infection or an uninfected control (not recorded which). The gene calls are TRBV6-1 and TRBJ2-7; 13 bases map to TRBD2. The CDR3 is CASSTNRGLAGFGEQYF. As DNA, the CDR3 is TGTGCCAGCAGTACGAACCGGGGACTAGCGGGATTCGGCGAGCAGTACTTC.